Below, 18 T cell receptor beta chains from the same sample are listed, as sequenced in a study of CD8 T cells in Susac syndrome. After extraction with the RNeasy kit, about 0.45 to 1 ug of the RNA was reverse transcribed using random hexamers. MiXCR, run by TCRdb on the immunoSEQ multiplex PCR reads, gives a single entry per CDR3 protein. The table lists about 71,000 distinct CDR3 sequences, 96% of them singletons, with roughly 0.11% in the top ten. Source material: CD4+ T cells from PBMCs. The receptor source for this set is a human donor with multiple sclerosis.

The rearrangement links TRBV12-3 or TRBV12-4 to TRBJ1-4; 7 bases agree with TRBD1. The CDR3 consists of 14 residues. V was clipped by 5 bases and J by 5 bases; unmatched bases: 5. The CDR3 loop is CASSQGQINEKLFF. The DNA for the CDR3 is TGTGCCAGCAGTCAGGGACAGATCAATGAAAAACTGTTTTTT.

The chain carries TRBV3-1 and TRBJ2-5; D ambiguous. The CDR3 is 11 amino acids. The ends were cut back, 8 bases at V and 5 bases at J, with 9 bases in the middle. Per the germline V gene, CDR1 is LGHDT and CDR2 is YNNKEL (reference sequence). In DNA form, the CDR3 reads TGTGCCAGCGGCTTTGGGGAGACCCAGTACTTC. The encoded protein is CASGFGETQYF.

V usage is TRBV5-1 and J usage is TRBJ1-2; 8 bases line up with TRBD1. With V trimmed by 4 bases and J by 4 bases, 12 bases remained unmatched. CDR3 length: 16 amino acids. Germline V gene lookup returns CDR1 SGHRS and CDR2 YFSETQ. The CDR3 DNA reads TGCGCCAGCAGCGGAACTGCAGGGGGCGTCGGCTATGGCTACACCTTC. Encoded protein: CASSGTAGGVGYGYTF.

The V call is TRBV30, the J call TRBJ1-5; a possible D gene is TRBD1 (5 bases). The CDR3 loop spans 14 amino acids. CDR1 and CDR2 from the germline V gene are GTSNPN and SVGIG (reference sequence). The ends were cut back, 1 base at V and 2 bases at J, with 9 bases in the middle. CDR3 amino acids: CAWSGDRGNQPQHF. The CDR3 DNA is TGTGCCTGGAGTGGGGACCGAGGCAATCAGCCCCAGCATTTT.

The chain is built from TRBV3-1 and TRBJ2-7; perhaps TRBD1 as D (6 bases). The CDR3 is 13 residues long. Germline CDR1 and CDR2: LGHDT and YNNKEL (reference sequence). The germline V and J ends were trimmed by 2 bases and 4 bases, with 9 bases remaining between them. CDR3 nucleotides: TGTGCCAGCAGCCAAAGGGGGATATACGAGCAGTACTTC. Translated: CASSQRGIYEQYF.

The J gene is TRBJ2-1, the V gene TRBV19; 9 bases fit TRBD2. Germline CDR1 and CDR2: LNHDA and SQIVND (reference sequence). The V gene end was trimmed by 4 bases and the J gene end by 10 bases; junction bases not matched to a gene: 5. CDR3 length equals 13 residues. CDR3 sequence: CASSSGGAREQFF. CDR3 DNA sequence: TGTGCCAGTAGTAGCGGGGGGGCACGGGAGCAGTTCTTC.

This chain connects TRBV20-1 to TRBJ1-5; 8 positions match TRBD1. The CDR3 contains 14 residues. V lost 2 bases to trimming and J lost 6 bases; unmatched junction nucleotides: 6. In germline, CDR1 is DFQATT, CDR2 SNEGSKA (reference sequence). DNA for the CDR3: TGCAGTGCTAGAAGGCAGGGGGCCGGTCAGCCCCAGCATTTT. Residues: CSARRQGAGQPQHF.

The chain combines TRBV12-3 or TRBV12-4 with TRBJ2-5; D is unresolved. V shed 3 bases and J shed 7 bases, with 6 bases lying between them. This CDR3 spans 11 amino acids. The CDR3 nucleotides are TGTGCCAGCAGTTTTTTAGGGACCCAGTACTTC. Translating gives CASSFLGTQYF.

The CDR3 loop reads CASSARQGTGFYEQYF. Here the CDR3 DNA reads TGTGCCAGCAGCGCTCGACAGGGAACCGGATTCTACGAGCAGTACTTC. The chain uses TRBV9 and TRBJ2-7; 7 bases match TRBD1. Germline CDR1 is SGDLS and CDR2 is YYNGEE. The CDR3 contains 16 residues. V lost 3 bases and J lost 3; bases outside the gene matches: 12.

V gene TRBV4-2 combines with J gene TRBJ2-7; 11 bases line up with TRBD2. V gave up 3 bases and J gave up 0 bases; unmatched junction bases: 10. Per germline, CDR1 LGHNA and CDR2 YNFKEQ. This CDR3 region has 18 residues. The CDR3 sequence is CASSHSLAGGLSSYEQYF. Written as DNA, the CDR3 is TGTGCCAGCAGCCATTCGCTAGCGGGGGGACTGAGCTCCTACGAGCAGTACTTC.

The J gene is TRBJ1-1, the V gene TRBV5-1; D remains ambiguous. Per germline, CDR1 SGHRS and CDR2 YFSETQ. V was trimmed by 0 bases and J by 5 bases, leaving 11 bases between them. This CDR3 is 14 amino acids long. The CDR3 loop is CASSLGYGSTEAFF. The DNA for the CDR3 is TGCGCCAGCAGCTTGGGATACGGGTCGACTGAAGCTTTCTTT.

This rearrangement joins TRBV20-1 to TRBJ2-7, with 11 bases fitting TRBD1. Germline V gives CDR1 DFQATT, CDR2 SNEGSKA (reference sequence). Trimming cost V 4 bases and J 3 bases; bases outside gene matches: 5. The CDR3 has 14 amino acids. The CDR3 region is CSAKRTGGLYEQYF. The CDR3 DNA is TGCAGTGCTAAAAGGACAGGGGGCCTCTACGAGCAGTACTTC.

The chain employs TRBV6-1 and TRBJ1-5, with a tentative D call TRBD1 (6 bases). There are 16 residues in the CDR3. Germline-derived CDR1 and CDR2 are MNHNS and SASEGT. V was pared by 4 bases and J by 3 bases, with 16 bases between. The DNA for the CDR3 is TGTGCCAGCAGTGGCCCGCGGACAGACGCCAATCAGCCCCAGCATTTT. Its translation: CASSGPRTDANQPQHF.

This chain joins TRBV13 and TRBJ1-2; D is possibly TRBD1 (6 bases). Trimming shortened V by 0 bases and J by 5 bases, and 13 bases separated the two germline ends. Germline V gives CDR1 PRHDT, CDR2 FYEKMQ (reference sequence). The CDR3 loop spans 15 amino acids. CDR3 nucleotide sequence: TGTGCCAGCAGCTTAGGCCAAGGGGGGCAGTATGGCTACACCTTC. The encoded protein is CASSLGQGGQYGYTF.

The gene calls are TRBV20-1 and TRBJ2-3; TRBD2 matches 7 bases. The J segment lost 4 bases and the V segment lost 3 bases, leaving 7 bases of the junction unmatched. CDR1 DFQATT and CDR2 SNEGSKA come from the germline V gene (reference sequence). The CDR3 spans 14 residues. The CDR3 DNA reads as TGCAGTGCTAGTACGCGGGGGTTGGCAGATACGCAGTATTTT. Its protein is CSASTRGLADTQYF.

The chain couples TRBV9 to TRBJ1-6, with D tentatively TRBD1 (6 bases). V shed 3 bases and J shed 0 bases, with 16 bases lying between them. The CDR3 sequence is 18 residues long. The V gene's germline CDR1 is SGDLS and CDR2 YYNGEE. Here the CDR3 reads CASSGPPGASSYNSPLHF. For the CDR3, the DNA is TGTGCCAGCAGCGGACCCCCAGGGGCAAGCTCCTATAATTCACCCCTCCACTTT.

The rearrangement links TRBV3-1 to TRBJ2-2; the match to TRBD1 covers 9 bases. The CDR3 totals 15 residues. The V segment lost 3 bases and the J segment 8 bases; nucleotides outside the gene matches: 7. Germline V lookup: CDR1 LGHDT, CDR2 YNNKEL (reference sequence). CDR3 DNA: TGTGCCAGCAGCCAGAGGAACAGGGGGCTAGGGGAGCTGTTTTTT. The encoded protein is CASSQRNRGLGELFF.

This chain joins TRBV12-3 or TRBV12-4 and TRBJ2-5, with TRBD2 identical over 9 bases. This CDR3 spans 17 amino acids. J lost 0 bases, V lost 3 bases, and 8 bases had no gene match. CDR3 residues: CASSFLLRTSDQETQYF. DNA for the CDR3: TGTGCCAGCAGTTTCCTACTCAGGACTAGCGACCAAGAGACCCAGTACTTC.